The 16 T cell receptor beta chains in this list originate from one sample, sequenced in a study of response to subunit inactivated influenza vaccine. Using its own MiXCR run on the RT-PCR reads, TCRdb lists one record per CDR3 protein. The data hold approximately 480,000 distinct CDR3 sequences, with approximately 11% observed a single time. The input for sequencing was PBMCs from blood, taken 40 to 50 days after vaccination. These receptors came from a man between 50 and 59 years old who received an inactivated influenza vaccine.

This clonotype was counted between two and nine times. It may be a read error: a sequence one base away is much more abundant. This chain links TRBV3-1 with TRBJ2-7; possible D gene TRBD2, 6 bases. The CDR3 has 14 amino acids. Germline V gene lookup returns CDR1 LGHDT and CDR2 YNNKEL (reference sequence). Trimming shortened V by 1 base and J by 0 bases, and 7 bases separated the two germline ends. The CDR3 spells CASSQAGASYEQYF. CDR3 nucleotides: TGTGCCAGCAGCCAAGCGGGAGCCTCCTACGAGCAGTACTTC.

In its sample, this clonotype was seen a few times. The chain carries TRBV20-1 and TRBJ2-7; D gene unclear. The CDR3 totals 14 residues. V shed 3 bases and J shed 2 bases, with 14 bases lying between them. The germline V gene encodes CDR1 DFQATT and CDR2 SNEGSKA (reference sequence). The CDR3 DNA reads TGCAGTGCTAGGAGGATAGGGTGGCCCTACGAGCAGTACTTC. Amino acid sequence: CSARRIGWPYEQYF.

The CDR3 spells CASSTQWGPYEQYF. The CDR3 bases are TGTGCCAGCAGTACACAGTGGGGCCCCTACGAGCAGTACTTC. The chain employs TRBV25-1 and TRBJ2-7; the D gene is possibly TRBD1 (5 bases). This CDR3 has 14 amino acids. Trimming removed 5 bases at V and 2 bases at J, with 13 bases between. CDR1 MGHDK and CDR2 SYGVNS come from the germline V gene.

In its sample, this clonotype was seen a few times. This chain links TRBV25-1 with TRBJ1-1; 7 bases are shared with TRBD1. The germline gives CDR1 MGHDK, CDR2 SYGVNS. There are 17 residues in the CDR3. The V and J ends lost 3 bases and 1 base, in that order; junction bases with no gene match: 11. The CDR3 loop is CASSEGWRTGPNTEAFF. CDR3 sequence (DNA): TGTGCCAGCAGTGAGGGATGGCGGACAGGCCCGAACACTGAAGCTTTCTTT.

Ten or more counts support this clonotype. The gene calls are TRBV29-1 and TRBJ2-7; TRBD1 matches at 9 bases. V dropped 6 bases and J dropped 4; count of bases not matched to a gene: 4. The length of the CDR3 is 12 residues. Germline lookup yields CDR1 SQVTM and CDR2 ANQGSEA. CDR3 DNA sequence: TGCAGCGTACCGGGACAGGGTTACGAGCAGTACTTC. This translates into CSVPGQGYEQYF.

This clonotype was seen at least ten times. The CDR3 bases are TGTGCCAGCAGCTTAAGCCCCTACGAGCAGTACTTC. Amino acids: CASSLSPYEQYF. J is TRBJ2-7 and V is TRBV12-3 or TRBV12-4; D is unresolved. Trimming removed 6 bases at V and 2 bases at J, with 8 bases between. The CDR3 has 12 amino acids.

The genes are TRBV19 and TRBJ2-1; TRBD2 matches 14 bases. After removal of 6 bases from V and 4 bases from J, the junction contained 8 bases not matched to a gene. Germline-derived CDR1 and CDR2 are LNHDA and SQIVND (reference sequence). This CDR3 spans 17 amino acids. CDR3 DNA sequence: TGTGCCAGTAGCCCCTCGGGACTAGCGGGAGTTTACAATGAGCAGTTCTTC. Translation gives CASSPSGLAGVYNEQFF. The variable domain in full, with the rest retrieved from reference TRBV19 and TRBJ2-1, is DGGITQSPKYLFRKEGQNVTLSCEQNLNHDAMYWYRQDPGQGLRLIYYSQIVNDFQKGDIAEGYSVSREKKESFPLTVTSAQKNPTAFYLCASSPSGLAGVYNEQFFGPGTRLTVL.

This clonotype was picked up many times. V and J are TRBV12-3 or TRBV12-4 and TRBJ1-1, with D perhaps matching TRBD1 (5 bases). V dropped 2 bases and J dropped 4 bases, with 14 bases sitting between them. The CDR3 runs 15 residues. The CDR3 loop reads CASSLSGRAATEAFF. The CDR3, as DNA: TGTGCCAGCAGTTTATCCGGCAGGGCGGCCACTGAAGCTTTCTTT.

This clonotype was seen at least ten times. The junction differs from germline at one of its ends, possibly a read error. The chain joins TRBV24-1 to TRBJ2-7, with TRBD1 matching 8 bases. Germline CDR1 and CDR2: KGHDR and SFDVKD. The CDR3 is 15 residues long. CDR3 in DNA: TGTGCCACCAGAGATTCGGGACAGGAACCCTACGAGCAGTACTTC. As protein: CATRDSGQEPYEQYF.

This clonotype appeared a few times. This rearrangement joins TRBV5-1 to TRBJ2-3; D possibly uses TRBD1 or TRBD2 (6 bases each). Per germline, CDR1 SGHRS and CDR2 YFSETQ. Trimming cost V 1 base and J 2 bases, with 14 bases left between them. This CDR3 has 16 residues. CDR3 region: CASSLLRGGNTDTQYF. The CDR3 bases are TGCGCCAGCAGCTTGTTAAGAGGGGGGAACACAGATACGCAGTATTTT.

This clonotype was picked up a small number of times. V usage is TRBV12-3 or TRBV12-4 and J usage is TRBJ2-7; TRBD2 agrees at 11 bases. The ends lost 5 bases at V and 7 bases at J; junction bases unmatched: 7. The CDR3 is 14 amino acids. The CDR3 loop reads CASSRRTSGWEQYF. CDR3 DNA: TGTGCCAGCAGTCGAAGGACTAGCGGGTGGGAGCAGTACTTC.

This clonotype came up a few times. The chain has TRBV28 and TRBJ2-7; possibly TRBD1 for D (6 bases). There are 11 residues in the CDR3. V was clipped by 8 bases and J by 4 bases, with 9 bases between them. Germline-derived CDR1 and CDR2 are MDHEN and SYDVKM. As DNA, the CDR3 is TGTGCCAGCTTACAGGGATACGAGCAGTACTTC. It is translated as CASLQGYEQYF.

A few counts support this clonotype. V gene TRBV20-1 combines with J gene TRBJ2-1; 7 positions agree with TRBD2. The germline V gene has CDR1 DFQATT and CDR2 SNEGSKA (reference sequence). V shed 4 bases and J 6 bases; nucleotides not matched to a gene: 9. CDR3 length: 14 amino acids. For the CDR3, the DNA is TGCAGTGCTACCCCCGGGACTATAGGCAATGAGCAGTTCTTC. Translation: CSATPGTIGNEQFF.

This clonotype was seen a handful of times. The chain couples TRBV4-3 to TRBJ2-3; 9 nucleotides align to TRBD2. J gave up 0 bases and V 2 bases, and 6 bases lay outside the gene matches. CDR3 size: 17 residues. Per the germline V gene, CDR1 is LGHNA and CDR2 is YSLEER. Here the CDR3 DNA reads TGCGCCAGCAGCCAATCACCTAGCGGGGTTAGCACAGATACGCAGTATTTT. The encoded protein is CASSQSPSGVSTDTQYF.

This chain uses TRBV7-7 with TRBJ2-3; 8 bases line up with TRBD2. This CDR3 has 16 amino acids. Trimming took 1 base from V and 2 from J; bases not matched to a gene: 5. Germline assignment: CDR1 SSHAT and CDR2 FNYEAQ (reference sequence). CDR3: CASSLGTGGYTDTQYF. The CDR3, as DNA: TGTGCCAGCAGCTTAGGGACGGGAGGGTACACAGATACGCAGTATTTT.

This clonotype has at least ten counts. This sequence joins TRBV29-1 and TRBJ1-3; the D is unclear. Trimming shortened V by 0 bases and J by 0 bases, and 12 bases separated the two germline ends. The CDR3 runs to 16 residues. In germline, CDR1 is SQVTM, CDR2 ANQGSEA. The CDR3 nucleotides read TGCAGCGTTGAAGATAGGTTCGGGGACTCTGGAAACACCATATATTTT. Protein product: CSVEDRFGDSGNTIYF.